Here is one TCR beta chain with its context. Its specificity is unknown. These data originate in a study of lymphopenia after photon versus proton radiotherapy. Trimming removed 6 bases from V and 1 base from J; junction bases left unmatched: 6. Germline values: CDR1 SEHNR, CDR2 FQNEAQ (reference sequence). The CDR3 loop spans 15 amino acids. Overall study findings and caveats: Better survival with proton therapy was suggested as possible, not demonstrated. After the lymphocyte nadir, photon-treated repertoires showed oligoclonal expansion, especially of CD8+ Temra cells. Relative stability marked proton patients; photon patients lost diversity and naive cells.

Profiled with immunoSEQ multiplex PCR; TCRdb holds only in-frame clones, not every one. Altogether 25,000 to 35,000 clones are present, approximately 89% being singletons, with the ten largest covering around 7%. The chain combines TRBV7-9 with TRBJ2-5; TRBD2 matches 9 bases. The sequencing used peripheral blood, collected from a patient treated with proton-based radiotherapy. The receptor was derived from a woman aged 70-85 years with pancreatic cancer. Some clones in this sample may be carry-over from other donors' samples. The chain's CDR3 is CASRAGTSSQETQYF. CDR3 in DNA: TGTGCCAGCAGAGCCGGGACTAGCTCCCAAGAGACCCAGTACTTC. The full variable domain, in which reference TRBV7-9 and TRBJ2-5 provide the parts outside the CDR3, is DTGVSQNPRHKITKRGQNVTFRCDPISEHNRLYWYRQTLGQGPEFLTYFQNEAQLEKSRLLSDRFSAERPKGSFSTLEIQRTEQGDSAMYLCASRAGTSSQETQYFGPGTRLLVL.